This T cell receptor (beta chain) was recovered during a study of identical twins. General observations from the study: There was more out-of-frame TCR alpha sharing in monozygotic twins than models estimated. Insertion counts were lower in abundant cord blood beta clonotypes, a trend that memory repertoires did not show. Out-of-frame alpha sequences common to twins exhibited a surplus of low generation probability. Weaker excess sharing between twins was seen in beta out-of-frame sequences.

Comments on this clonotype: Antigen: not known.

TCRdb independently ran MiXCR on the 5' RACE reads; one entry per CDR3 protein. Seen here are 1.5 million or so distinct CDR3 sequences, about 32% observed once, and the top ten hold approximately 0.25%. Germline lookup yields CDR1 DFQATT and CDR2 SNEGSKA (reference sequence). The V end was cut by 3 bases, the J end by 0 bases, with 9 bases between. The CDR3 is 14 residues long. This rearrangement joins TRBV20-1 to TRBJ2-1; D uncertain. Sequencing used cord blood. This clonotype originated in a newborn girl in good health. CDR3 DNA: TGCAGTGCTAGTCGACCCAGCTCCTACAATGAGCAGTTCTTC. Amino acid sequence: CSASRPSSYNEQFF.